The 6 T cell receptor beta chains presented below share a single source sample, sequenced in a study of control samples from healthy donors and cancer patients. Sequenced by immunoSEQ multiplex PCR; TCRdb stores in-frame clones only, minus some. The sample includes around 75,000 clones, about 87% of them seen just once. The sequencing sample was made of blood. Source of these receptors: a man aged 50-59 years in good health.

The gene calls are TRBV7-6 and TRBJ2-3, with TRBD2 matching over 9 bases. J was trimmed by 5 bases and V by 3 bases; bases with no gene match: 9. The germline gives CDR1 SGHVS, CDR2 FNYEAQ. The CDR3 length is 16 residues. In nucleotides, the CDR3 is TGTGCCAGCAGCTTTGGGGAGGCGGGGGGGAGAGATACGCAGTATTTT. This sequence encodes CASSFGEAGGRDTQYF. Drawing the rest from reference TRBV7-6 and TRBJ2-3, the complete variable domain is GAGVSQSPRYKVTKRGQDVALRCDPISGHVSLYWYRQALGQGPEFLTYFNYEAQQDKSGLPNDRFSAERPEGSISTLTIQRTEQRDSAMYRCASSFGEAGGRDTQYFGPGTRLTVL.

The gene calls are TRBV7-9 and TRBJ1-2; 7 positions match TRBD1. The CDR3 length is 14 residues. J lost 1 base, V lost 10 bases, and 9 bases had no gene match. Per germline, CDR1 SEHNR and CDR2 FQNEAQ (reference sequence). The CDR3 sequence: CANETGRRNYGYTF. The CDR3 region has the DNA TGTGCCAACGAGACAGGGCGACGTAACTATGGCTACACCTTC.

The rearrangement joins TRBV18 to TRBJ1-2; 7 bases match TRBD1. The V segment lost 6 bases and the J segment 0 bases; nucleotides outside the gene matches: 7. The CDR3 totals 15 residues. Germline V gives CDR1 KGHSH, CDR2 LQKENI. The CDR3 loop is CASSPGGKANYGYTF. In nucleotides, the CDR3 is TGTGCCAGCTCGCCAGGGGGTAAAGCTAACTATGGCTACACCTTC.

This chain joins TRBV2 and TRBJ1-3; D ambiguous. V was clipped by 6 bases and J by 0 bases, with 6 bases between them. Germline V gene data show CDR1 as SNHLY and CDR2 as FYNNEI. The CDR3 has 13 amino acids. The chain's CDR3 is CASRQSSGNTIYF. The CDR3 bases are TGTGCCAGCAGACAGAGCTCTGGAAACACCATATATTTT.

V gene TRBV25-1 combines with J gene TRBJ1-4; tentatively, D is TRBD1 (6 bases). Trimming shortened V by 7 bases and J by 3 bases, and 15 bases separated the two germline ends. The CDR3 has 15 amino acids. CDR1 is MGHDK, CDR2 SYGVNS, per germline. CDR3: CASTAGGAANEKLFF. The CDR3 region has the DNA TGTGCCAGCACCGCCGGGGGGGCCGCTAATGAAAAACTGTTTTTT.

J is TRBJ1-1 and V is TRBV5-1, with D perhaps matching TRBD1 (5 bases). CDR3 size: 15 residues. From germline, CDR1 is SGHRS and CDR2 YFSETQ. Between the trimmed V and J ends, which lost 0 bases and 2 bases, there was a span of 11 bases. CDR3 region: CASSLAGQINTEAFF. DNA of the CDR3: TGCGCCAGCAGCTTGGCAGGGCAAATAAACACTGAAGCTTTCTTT.